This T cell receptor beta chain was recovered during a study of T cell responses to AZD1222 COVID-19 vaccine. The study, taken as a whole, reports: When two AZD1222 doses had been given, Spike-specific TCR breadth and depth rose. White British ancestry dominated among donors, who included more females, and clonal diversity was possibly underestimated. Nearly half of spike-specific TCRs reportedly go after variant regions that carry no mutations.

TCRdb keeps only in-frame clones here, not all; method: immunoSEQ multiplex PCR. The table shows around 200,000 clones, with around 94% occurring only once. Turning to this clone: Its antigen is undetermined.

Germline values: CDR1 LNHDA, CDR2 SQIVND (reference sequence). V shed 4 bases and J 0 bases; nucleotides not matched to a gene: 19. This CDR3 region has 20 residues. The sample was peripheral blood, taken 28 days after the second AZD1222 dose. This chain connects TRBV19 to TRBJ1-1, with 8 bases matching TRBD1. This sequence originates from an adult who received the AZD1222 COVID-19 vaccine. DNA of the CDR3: TGTGCCAGTAGTACTCATCCCAACCTTCTAGACAGGGGAATGAACACTGAAGCTTTCTTT. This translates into CASSTHPNLLDRGMNTEAFF.